The 21 T cell receptor beta chains in this list originate from one sample, sequenced in a study of blood T cell repertoires in COVID-19. Repertoires were generated with immunoSEQ multiplex PCR, while TCRdb's copy carries only in-frame clones and drops some. The sample has 140,000 to 150,000 clones, approximately 83% seen once. The sample was peripheral blood. The receptors derive from a woman aged 55-69 years with COVID-19, enrolled during active disease.

The chain couples TRBV3-1 (or the pseudogene TRBV3-2) to TRBJ1-2, with D uncertain. Germline V lookup: CDR1 LGHDT, CDR2 YNNKEL (reference sequence). The CDR3 totals 14 residues. Trimming shortened V by 4 bases and J by 6 bases, and 15 bases separated the two germline ends. This chain's CDR3 is CASSLREQVDGYTF. The DNA of the CDR3 is TGTGCCAGCAGCCTCCGGGAACAAGTAGATGGCTACACCTTC.

The chain has TRBV5-1 and TRBJ1-2, with a possible D match to TRBD1 (5 bases). The CDR3 is 14 residues long. Germline V CDR1 and CDR2: SGHRS, YFSETQ. Between the trimmed V and J ends, which lost 0 bases and 6 bases, there was a span of 12 bases. The CDR3 sequence is CASSLDRQANGYTF. Here the CDR3 DNA reads TGCGCCAGCAGCTTGGACAGGCAGGCCAATGGCTACACCTTC.

The chain is built from TRBV4-2 and TRBJ2-4, with TRBD2 matching over 7 bases. With 4 bases clipped from V and 2 bases from J, the junction kept 5 bases outside the gene matches. This CDR3 comprises 15 residues. CDR1 and CDR2 from the germline V gene are LGHNA and YNFKEQ. CDR3 amino acids: CASSPGGSSKNIQYF. The CDR3 nucleotides are TGTGCCAGCAGCCCCGGGGGGTCATCCAAAAACATTCAGTACTTC.

The chain links TRBV27 to TRBJ1-2; D might be TRBD1 (6 bases). In germline, CDR1 is MNHEY, CDR2 SMNVEV (reference sequence). This CDR3 is 14 amino acids long. The germline V and J ends were trimmed by 4 bases and 4 bases, with 13 bases remaining between them. The CDR3: CASSSLQGIYGYTF. The DNA of the CDR3 is TGTGCCAGCAGTTCTTTACAGGGAATCTATGGCTACACCTTC.

The V gene is TRBV10-3, the J gene TRBJ1-1; D gene ambiguous. With 3 bases removed from V and 5 bases from J, the gap between germline ends came to 13 bases. This CDR3 is built from 14 residues. Germline V gene sequence: CDR1 ENHRY, CDR2 SYGVKD. The CDR3 region is CAISEVWRDTEAFF. The CDR3 region has the DNA TGTGCCATCAGTGAAGTCTGGCGGGATACTGAAGCTTTCTTT.

This chain uses TRBV25-1 with TRBJ2-5; 11 bases agree with TRBD2. Germline V lookup: CDR1 MGHDK, CDR2 SYGVNS. This CDR3 is built from 13 residues. The trim removed 11 bases at V and 5 bases at J, leaving 7 bases unmatched. CDR3 amino acids: CASTSGGQETQYF. The CDR3 nucleotides read TGTGCCTCCACTAGCGGGGGCCAGGAGACCCAGTACTTC.

The chain uses TRBV5-6 and TRBJ1-2; 7 nucleotides agree with TRBD1. V shed 4 bases, J shed 3 bases, and the junction held 3 bases outside the gene matches. There are 13 residues in the CDR3. Germline CDR1 is SGHDT and CDR2 is YYEEEE. Here the CDR3 DNA reads TGTGCCAGCAGCCCGACAGGGTACTATGGCTACACCTTC. Protein sequence: CASSPTGYYGYTF.

In its sample, this clone was seen once. The gene calls are TRBV6-6 and TRBJ1-6; D call uncertain. The CDR3 sequence is 13 residues long. V was cut by 4 bases and J by 14 bases, with 15 bases left in between. Germline assignment: CDR1 MNHNY and CDR2 SVGAGI (reference sequence). The CDR3 DNA is TGTGCCAGCAGTTCCTCCTACCCAATAACCCTCCACTTT. Encoded protein: CASSSSYPITLHF.

The chain couples TRBV10-3 to TRBJ1-1, with D possibly being TRBD1 (5 bases). Per the germline V gene, CDR1 is ENHRY and CDR2 is SYGVKD. The CDR3 spans 15 residues. V was cut by 0 bases and J by 7 bases, with 15 bases left in between. The CDR3 loop reads CAISESFSGRSEAFF. The DNA for the CDR3 is TGTGCCATCAGTGAGTCGTTTTCAGGGAGGAGTGAAGCTTTCTTT.

This clone was picked up one time. The J gene is TRBJ2-5, the V gene TRBV27, with D hard to call. This CDR3 comprises 13 residues. The V gene's germline CDR1 is MNHEY and CDR2 SMNVEV (reference sequence). V was pared by 3 bases and J by 2 bases, with 7 bases between. The CDR3: CASSFQAQETQYF. CDR3 DNA: TGTGCCAGCAGTTTCCAGGCGCAAGAGACCCAGTACTTC.

V usage is TRBV11-3 and J usage is TRBJ2-7; tentative D call: TRBD2 (7 bases). CDR3 length equals 16 residues. Trimming took 1 base from V and 5 from J, leaving 18 bases between them. CDR1 is SGHNT and CDR2 is YENEEA in the germline V gene. The CDR3, as DNA: TGTGCCAGCAGCTTAGGCCGAGGGCAGGGGAGGGACGAGCAGTACTTC. Protein product: CASSLGRGQGRDEQYF.

The V and J genes are TRBV7-2 and TRBJ2-1; D is possibly TRBD1 (5 bases). This CDR3 has 14 amino acids. Trimming took off 7 bases at V and 9 bases at J, with 19 bases between the two ends. Germline V gene sequence: CDR1 SGHTA, CDR2 FQGNSA. The CDR3 loop is CASNQGTLRVEQFF. The CDR3 bases are TGTGCCAGCAACCAGGGAACCCTAAGAGTTGAGCAGTTCTTC.

This rearrangement joins TRBV18 to TRBJ1-1; possible D gene TRBD1, 5 bases. This CDR3 is built from 15 residues. From germline, CDR1 is KGHSH and CDR2 LQKENI. V gave up 3 bases and J gave up 6 bases, with 17 bases separating them. Here the CDR3 reads CASSPGSRDFPEAFF. The CDR3 region has the DNA TGTGCCAGCTCACCGGGATCGCGGGACTTTCCTGAAGCTTTCTTT.

V is TRBV27 and J is TRBJ2-3; TRBD2 agrees at 8 bases. The CDR3 consists of 16 residues. V shed 4 bases, J shed 3 bases, and the junction held 9 bases outside the gene matches. Germline loops: CDR1 MNHEY, CDR2 SMNVEV (reference sequence). The DNA for the CDR3 is TGTGCCAGCAGTTCCCCCCGGGGGGGTATAACAGATACGCAGTATTTT. Its translation: CASSSPRGGITDTQYF.

The chain links TRBV4-3 to TRBJ2-3; a weak D match, TRBD1 (6 bases). The CDR3 loop spans 20 amino acids. CDR1 and CDR2 from the germline V gene are LGHNA and YSLEER. V shed 0 bases and J shed 0 bases, with 22 bases lying between them. This chain's CDR3 is CASSQDLGSTGRHSTDTQYF. In DNA, the CDR3 is TGCGCCAGCAGCCAAGATCTGGGGTCGACAGGACGACATAGCACAGATACGCAGTATTTT.

The chain has TRBV12-5 and TRBJ2-7, with 10 bases fitting TRBD1. The CDR3 covers 16 residues. Germline trimming cut 6 bases from V and 2 bases from J; bases unmatched to any gene: 10. Germline V gives CDR1 LGHNT, CDR2 FRNRAP. CDR3: CASGATGTGDPYEQYF. CDR3 sequence (DNA): TGTGCTAGTGGCGCGACCGGGACAGGGGACCCCTACGAGCAGTACTTC.

The V and J genes are TRBV5-6 and TRBJ1-1; 7 bases match TRBD1. The CDR3 extends over 14 amino acids. The germline V gene encodes CDR1 SGHDT and CDR2 YYEEEE. After removal of 0 bases from V and 5 bases from J, the junction contained 4 bases not matched to a gene. The CDR3 here is CASSLGRGHTEAFF. The CDR3, as DNA: TGTGCCAGCAGCTTGGGAAGGGGGCATACTGAAGCTTTCTTT.

The chain combines TRBV6-5 with TRBJ2-6, with D unresolved. The CDR3 has 13 amino acids. V lost 7 bases to trimming and J lost 0 bases, with 4 bases between them. Germline assignment: CDR1 MNHEY and CDR2 SVGAGI. CDR3: CASTNSGANVLTF. CDR3 coding DNA: TGTGCCAGCACAAACTCTGGGGCCAACGTCCTGACTTTC.

J is TRBJ1-1 and V is TRBV6-2 or TRBV6-3; D is unresolved. The CDR3 covers 13 residues. Germline CDR1 MNHEY, CDR2 SVGEGT. The ends were cut back, 5 bases at V and 1 base at J, with 8 bases in the middle. This chain's CDR3 is CASSGAGNTEAFF. The CDR3 DNA sequence: TGTGCCAGCAGTGGAGCCGGGAACACTGAAGCTTTCTTT.

This CDR3 reads CATREGLSSYEQYF. The CDR3 region has the DNA TGTGCCACCAGGGAGGGGCTAAGCTCCTACGAGCAGTACTTC. The genes are TRBV6-5 and TRBJ2-7, with 7 bases that match TRBD2. The CDR3 is 14 amino acids. Germline V gene data show CDR1 as MNHEY and CDR2 as SVGAGI. Trimming removed 10 bases from V and 0 bases from J; junction bases left unmatched: 9.

The V call is TRBV10-3, the J call TRBJ1-1, with 9 nucleotides matching TRBD1. The CDR3 is made up of 14 amino acids. Trimming at V came to 6 bases and at J to 1 base, leaving 3 bases not matched to a gene. The germline gives CDR1 ENHRY, CDR2 SYGVKD. The CDR3 sequence is CAISKDRGNTEAFF. The CDR3 DNA sequence: TGTGCCATCAGCAAGGACAGGGGGAACACTGAAGCTTTCTTT.